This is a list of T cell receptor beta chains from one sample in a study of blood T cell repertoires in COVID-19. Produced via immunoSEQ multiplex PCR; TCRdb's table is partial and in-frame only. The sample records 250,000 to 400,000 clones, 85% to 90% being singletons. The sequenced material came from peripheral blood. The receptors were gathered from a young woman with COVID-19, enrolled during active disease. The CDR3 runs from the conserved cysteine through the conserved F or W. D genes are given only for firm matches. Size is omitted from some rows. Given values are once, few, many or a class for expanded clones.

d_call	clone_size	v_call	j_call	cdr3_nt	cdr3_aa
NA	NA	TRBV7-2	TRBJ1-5	TGTGCCAGCAGCTTGGACGGGCGGGACAATCAGCCCCAGCATTTT	CASSLDGRDNQPQHF
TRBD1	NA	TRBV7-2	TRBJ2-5	TGTGCCAGCAGCGACCAGACAGGGAAAATGGAGACCCAGTACTTC	CASSDQTGKMETQYF
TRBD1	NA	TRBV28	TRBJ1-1	TGTGCCAGCAGTTTAACCCCAGGGACAGGAGAGAACACTGAAGCTTTCTTT	CASSLTPGTGENTEAFF
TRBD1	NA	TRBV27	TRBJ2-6	TGTGCCAGTACCTCCGGGACAGGGGTTCCAGGGGCCAACGTCCTGACTTTC	CASTSGTGVPGANVLTF
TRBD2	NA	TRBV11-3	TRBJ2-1	TGTGCCAGCAGCCGGGCGGGAGCGATCTACAATGAGCAGTTCTTC	CASSRAGAIYNEQFF
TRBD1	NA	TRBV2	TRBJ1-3	TGTGCCACCTCGACAGGGGGTGGAAACACCATATATTTT	CATSTGGGNTIYF
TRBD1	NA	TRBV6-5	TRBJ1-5	TGTGCCAGCAGGGGACAGGTCAATCAGCCCCAGCATTTT	CASRGQVNQPQHF
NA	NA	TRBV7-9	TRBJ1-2	TGTGCCAGCAGCTTAGGAGGAGGGTCCGGTAACTATGGCTACACCTTC	CASSLGGGSGNYGYTF
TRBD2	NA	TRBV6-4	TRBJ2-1	TGTGCCAGCAGTAAACCTAGCGGGAGGGCCCGGAATGAGCAGTTCTTC	CASSKPSGRARNEQFF
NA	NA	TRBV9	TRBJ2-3	TGTGCCAGCAGCGTAGTAGTGGGAGTTCCAGATACGCAGTATTTT	CASSVVVGVPDTQYF
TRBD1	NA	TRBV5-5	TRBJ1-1	TGTGCCAGCAGCTTGGCCGGAGGGGGCCACACTGAAGCTTTCTTT	CASSLAGGGHTEAFF
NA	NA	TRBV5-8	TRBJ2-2	TGTGCCAGCAGCTCCCGTTTCGCTAGCATTAACACCGGGGAGCTGTTTTTT	CASSSRFASINTGELFF
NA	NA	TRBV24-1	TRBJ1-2	TGTGCCACCAGTGATCCCGGAGTTGGCAACTATGGCTACACCTTC	CATSDPGVGNYGYTF
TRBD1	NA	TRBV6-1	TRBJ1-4	TGTGCCAGCAGTGAAGCGACAGGGGAGGGGGATGAAAAACTGTTTTTT	CASSEATGEGDEKLFF
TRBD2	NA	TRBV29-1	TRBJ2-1	TGCAGCGTTGAGGGACTAGCGGGAGTCCTAGTTAACAATGAGCAGTTCTTC	CSVEGLAGVLVNNEQFF
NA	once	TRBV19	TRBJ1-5	TGTGCCAGTAGTATGAAGGGGGGGATAAGGGGCGCCGGGTGTCAGCCCCAGCATTTT	CASSMKGGIRGAGCQPQHF
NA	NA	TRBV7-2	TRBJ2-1	TGTGCCAGCAGCTTAGTTTCTAGCGACCATGAGCAGTTCTTC	CASSLVSSDHEQFF
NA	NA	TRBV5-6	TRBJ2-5	TGTGCCAGCAGCTTTGGCGGTGGCGGAGAGACCCAGTACTTC	CASSFGGGGETQYF
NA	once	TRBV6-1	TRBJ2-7	TGTGCCAGCAGTGAAACCTCGACGGTCGGGTACGAGCAGTACTTC	CASSETSTVGYEQYF
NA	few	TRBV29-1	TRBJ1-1	TGCAGCGTTGAAACCCCCTCTCTGGGCAGGGGCGCTGAAGCTTTCTTT	CSVETPSLGRGAEAFF
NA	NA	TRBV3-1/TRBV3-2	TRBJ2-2	TGTGCCAGCAGCCAAGGCGCCCCTAAGAACGGGGAGCTGTTTTTT	CASSQGAPKNGELFF
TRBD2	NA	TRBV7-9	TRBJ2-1	TGTGCCAGCAGCTCGCAGCTAGCGGGAATAAACAATGAGCAGTTCTTC	CASSSQLAGINNEQFF
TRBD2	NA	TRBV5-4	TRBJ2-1	TGTGCCAGCAGCCCGGGTTGGGGGGAGGGGTACAATGAGCAGTTCTTC	CASSPGWGEGYNEQFF
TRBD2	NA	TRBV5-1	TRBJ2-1	TGCGCCAGCAGCTTTGGACTAGCCAATGAGCAGTTCTTC	CASSFGLANEQFF
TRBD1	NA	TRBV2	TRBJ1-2	TGTGCCAGCAGTGATGGGACAGCTCAAATTTTTAACTATGGCTACACCTTC	CASSDGTAQIFNYGYTF
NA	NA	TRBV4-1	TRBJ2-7	TGCGCCAGCAGCCAAGGCGGCTTCAGGGACGAGCAGTACTTC	CASSQGGFRDEQYF
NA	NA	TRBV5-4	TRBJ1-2	TGTGCCAGCCGGGGGTGGGGGTCCGATCGCTACACCTTC	CASRGWGSDRYTF
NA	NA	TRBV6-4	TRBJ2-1	TGTGCCAGCAGTGACTCGGGCGGAGGGAGCTCCTACAATGAGCAGTTCTTC	CASSDSGGGSSYNEQFF
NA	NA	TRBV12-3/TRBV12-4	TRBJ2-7	TGTGCCAGCAGCCGGGACACGTCCTACGAGCAGTACTTC	CASSRDTSYEQYF
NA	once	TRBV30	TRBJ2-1	TGTGCCTGGAGTGTATTTAGAGGTACCAAGCTCCATGAGCAGTTCTTC	CAWSVFRGTKLHEQFF
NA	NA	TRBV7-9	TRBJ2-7	TGTGCCAGCAGCCCGTTTTATAGGGGTGGTTCCTACGAGCAGTACTTC	CASSPFYRGGSYEQYF
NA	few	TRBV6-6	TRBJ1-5	TGTGCCAGCAGTTTCTATCGGGACTCCAATCAGCCCCAGCATTTT	CASSFYRDSNQPQHF
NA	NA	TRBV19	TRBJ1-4	TGTGCCAGTAGTATAAAGCGGGCTTCAAATGAAAAACTGTTTTTT	CASSIKRASNEKLFF
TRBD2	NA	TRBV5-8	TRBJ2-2	TGTGCCAGCAGCTTGGGGCGGGAGATCGGGGAGCTGTTTTTT	CASSLGREIGELFF
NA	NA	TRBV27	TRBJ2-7	TGTGCCAGCAGTTTAAAAGCGGGCTCCTACGAGCAGTACTTC	CASSLKAGSYEQYF
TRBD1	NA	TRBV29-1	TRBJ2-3	TGCAGCGTTGAGGGGGACAGGGGGGTGGGCACAGATACGCAGTATTTT	CSVEGDRGVGTDTQYF
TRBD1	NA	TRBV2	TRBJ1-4	TGTGCCAGCAGCCCACAGGGGTTGAGGGAAAAACTGTTTTTT	CASSPQGLREKLFF
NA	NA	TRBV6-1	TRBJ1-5	TGTGCCAGCAGTGAAGGTAGTCCGCCCCAGCATTTT	CASSEGSPPQHF
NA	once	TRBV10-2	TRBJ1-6	TGCGCCAGCAGTGCAATCGAGGGTTCACCCCTCCACTTT	CASSAIEGSPLHF
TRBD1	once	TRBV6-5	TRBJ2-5	TGTGCCAGCAGAAAGGACAGGGGGCGGGAGACCCAGTACTTC	CASRKDRGRETQYF
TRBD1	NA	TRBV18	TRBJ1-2	TGTGCCAGCTCACCACTCGACAGGGGGCGCGACTATGGCTACACCTTC	CASSPLDRGRDYGYTF
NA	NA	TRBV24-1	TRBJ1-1	TGTGCCACCAGTGACCCCTCAAGGGGAAGCACTGAAGCTTTCTTT	CATSDPSRGSTEAFF
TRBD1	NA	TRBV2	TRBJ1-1	TGTGCCAGCAGTGGGGACAGGGAGTTTGTTGAAGCTTTCTTT	CASSGDREFVEAFF
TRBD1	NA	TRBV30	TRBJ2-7	TGTGCCTGGACCCGACTCAGGGACAGTAGTGGGGAGCAGTACTTC	CAWTRLRDSSGEQYF
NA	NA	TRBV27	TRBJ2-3	TGTGCCAGCAGTTTCTCAGCGGGTTGGACAGATACGCAGTATTTT	CASSFSAGWTDTQYF
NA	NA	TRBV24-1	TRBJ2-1	TGTGCCACCAGTGATCCCCAGGCGGGATACCCCAATGAGCAGTTCTTC	CATSDPQAGYPNEQFF
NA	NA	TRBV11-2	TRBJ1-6	TGTGCCAGCAGCCTCCAGAATTCACCCCTCCACTTT	CASSLQNSPLHF
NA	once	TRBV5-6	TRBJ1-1	TGTGCCAGCAGCGCTGGCCTGGAGGCTTTCTTT	CASSAGLEAFF
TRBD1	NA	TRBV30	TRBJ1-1	TGTGCCTGGACAGACAGGGGCAGAGATACTGAAGCTTTCTTT	CAWTDRGRDTEAFF
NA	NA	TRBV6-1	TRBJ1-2	TGTGCCAGCAGTGAAGCGCTATTCCCTTATGCTGGCTACACCTTC	CASSEALFPYAGYTF
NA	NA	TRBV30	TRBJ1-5	TGTGCCTGGAGTATCGGTAGTGGCAATCAGCCCCAGCATTTT	CAWSIGSGNQPQHF
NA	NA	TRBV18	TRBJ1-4	TGTGCCAGCTCACTACAGGGATTGGGGGAAAAACTGTTTTTT	CASSLQGLGEKLFF
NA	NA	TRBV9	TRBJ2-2	TGTGCCAGCAGCGTAACGGCCAGGGGGGAAGGGGAGCTGTTTTTT	CASSVTARGEGELFF
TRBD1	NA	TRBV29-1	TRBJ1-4	TGCAGCGTTAGGACAGGGGAAAAACTGTTTTTT	CSVRTGEKLFF
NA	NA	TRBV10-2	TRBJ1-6	TGCGCCAGCAGTGACGGTTCCTATAATTCACCCCTCCACTTT	CASSDGSYNSPLHF